These 3 T cell receptor beta chains originate from one sample sequenced in a study of identifying expanded T cells in peripheral blood. Libraries were prepared by immunoSEQ multiplex PCR; TCRdb keeps only in-frame clonotypes and omits some of them. The repertoire has roughly 100,000 clones, approximately 90% of them found once; the top ten carry roughly 17%. The specimen was blood. The receptors shown here come from a person aged 18-69 years in good health.

This chain joins TRBV6-5 and TRBJ2-7, with D perhaps given as TRBD1 or TRBD2 (5 bases each). Germline loops: CDR1 MNHEY, CDR2 SVGAGI. Trimming shortened V by 10 bases and J by 2 bases, and 21 bases separated the two germline ends. There are 15 residues in the CDR3. The DNA of the CDR3 is TGTGCCACCTCCTCTTTAGAGGGGATAACCTACGAGCAGTACTTC. Its protein product is CATSSLEGITYEQYF.

The J gene is TRBJ1-2, the V gene TRBV7-9, with no clear D. The V end was cut by 7 bases, the J end by 4 bases, with 16 bases between. CDR1 and CDR2 from the germline V gene are SEHNR and FQNEAQ (reference sequence). This CDR3 region has 14 residues. DNA for the CDR3: TGTGCCAGCAACCCGGGAGGGATTCGCTATGGCTACACCTTC. Residues: CASNPGGIRYGYTF.

The gene calls are TRBV5-6 and TRBJ2-3; D might be TRBD2 (6 bases). V was clipped by 9 bases and J by 10 bases, with 18 bases between them. CDR3 length: 12 amino acids. Germline V gives CDR1 SGHDT, CDR2 YYEEEE. The CDR3 DNA reads as TGTGCCACCCAGGCGGGGCCGGGGCCGCAGTATTTT. The encoded protein is CATQAGPGPQYF. The full variable domain, completed using reference TRBV5-6 and TRBJ2-3, is DAGVTQSPTHLIKTRGQQVTLRCSPKSGHDTVSWYQQALGQGPQFIFQYYEEEERQRGNFPDRFSGHQFPNYSSELNVNALLLGDSALYLCATQAGPGPQYFGPGTRLTVL.